The rows below give T cell receptor beta chains drawn from one sample of a study of cytomegalovirus exposure and HLA in healthy donors. TCRdb's table, derived via immunoSEQ multiplex PCR, lists solely in-frame clones and lacks some. This sample has fewer than 180,000 clones, with about four fifths found just once. Input material: PBMCs. Source of these receptors: a man between 50 and 59 years old in good health and CMV-seropositive. The CDR3 runs from the conserved cysteine through the conserved F or W. D genes are given only for firm matches. Clone size, where shown, is once, few, many, or a class for clones that have expanded.

size,J,D,V,CDR3,DNA
-,TRBJ2-7,-,TRBV11-2,CASNPWGGRAYEQYF,TGTGCCAGCAACCCCTGGGGCGGAAGGGCCTACGAGCAGTACTTC
-,TRBJ2-2,-,TRBV12-5,CASGLAGQSSGELFF,TGTGCTAGTGGTTTGGCGGGTCAGTCAAGCGGGGAGCTGTTTTTT
-,TRBJ2-7,-,TRBV27,CASSPNEQYF,TGTGCCAGCAGTCCCAACGAGCAGTACTTC
few,TRBJ1-1,TRBD1,TRBV4-1,CASSPGQGNTEAFF,TGCGCCAGCAGCCCCGGACAGGGGAACACTGAAGCTTTCTTT
few,TRBJ1-1,-,TRBV30,CAWSLGIGETLNTEAFF,TGTGCCTGGAGTTTAGGGATAGGGGAAACCTTGAACACTGAAGCTTTCTTT
-,TRBJ2-7,TRBD1,TRBV28,CASSSTGQSFGEQYF,TGTGCCAGCAGTTCAACGGGACAGAGCTTTGGGGAGCAGTACTTC
once,TRBJ2-5,-,TRBV5-1,CASSLFVEETQYF,TGCGCCAGCAGCTTGTTCGTTGAAGAGACCCAGTACTTC
-,TRBJ2-5,TRBD2,TRBV5-1,CASSARLAGGQETQYF,TGCGCCAGCAGCGCTAGACTAGCGGGAGGGCAAGAGACCCAGTACTTC
-,TRBJ2-2,-,TRBV9,CASSVALAGNTGELFF,TGTGCCAGCAGCGTAGCGCTAGCTGGAAACACCGGGGAGCTGTTTTTT
-,TRBJ2-5,TRBD2,TRBV5-1,CASSSGLAGLWAETQYF,TGCGCCAGCAGCTCGGGACTAGCGGGACTGTGGGCGGAGACCCAGTACTTC
-,TRBJ1-5,-,TRBV19,CASSISGSSNQPQHF,TGTGCCAGTAGTATATCCGGTTCGAGCAATCAGCCCCAGCATTTT
-,TRBJ2-5,TRBD2,TRBV10-3,CAIGSGLAGPQETQYF,TGTGCCATAGGTTCGGGACTAGCGGGCCCACAAGAGACCCAGTACTTC
-,TRBJ1-5,-,TRBV7-9,CSSSQGEQPQHF,TGTTCCAGCAGCCAGGGCGAGCAGCCCCAGCATTTT
-,TRBJ1-4,-,TRBV5-6,CASSFTGSSYEKLFF,TGTGCCAGCAGCTTTACAGGGTCAAGTTATGAAAAACTGTTTTTT
-,TRBJ2-1,-,TRBV11-3,CALRGVYPSSYNEQFF,TGTGCCCTTCGAGGAGTCTACCCAAGCTCCTACAATGAGCAGTTCTTC
-,TRBJ1-2,TRBD1,TRBV6-6,CASSYSEEGAGGYTF,TGTGCCAGCAGTTACAGCGAGGAGGGGGCTGGAGGCTACACCTTC
-,TRBJ2-1,TRBD1,TRBV2,CASNPLWDRVNEQFF,TGTGCCAGCAACCCCCTCTGGGACAGGGTCAATGAGCAGTTCTTC
few,TRBJ2-5,TRBD2,TRBV5-1,CASSLAPAGRGETQYF,TGCGCCAGCAGCTTGGCCCCGGCAGGGAGGGGAGAGACCCAGTACTTC
-,TRBJ2-7,-,TRBV21-1,CASSNPGTGVYEQYF,TGTGCCAGCAGCAACCCCGGGACAGGGGTCTACGAGCAGTACTTC
-,TRBJ2-1,TRBD1,TRBV28,CASATGTGVTEQFF,TGTGCCAGCGCAACGGGGACAGGGGTTACTGAGCAGTTCTTC
-,TRBJ2-1,TRBD2,TRBV5-1,CASSLGPSGGNEQFF,TGCGCCAGCAGCTTGGGCCCTAGCGGGGGGAATGAGCAGTTCTTC
-,TRBJ1-2,TRBD1,TRBV28,CASSAPGQGYGYTF,TGTGCCAGCAGCGCTCCGGGACAGGGTTATGGCTACACCTTC
-,TRBJ2-7,-,TRBV2,CASSESSYEQYF,TGTGCCAGCAGCGAGAGCTCCTACGAGCAGTACTTC
-,TRBJ1-1,TRBD1,TRBV7-6,CASSLALKMEGANTEAFF,TGTGCCAGCAGCTTAGCCCTAAAAATGGAGGGGGCAAACACTGAAGCTTTCTTT
-,TRBJ2-3,-,TRBV2,CASSEIVSAWGTDTQYF,TGTGCCAGCAGTGAAATCGTTAGCGCTTGGGGCACAGATACGCAGTATTTT
-,TRBJ2-7,TRBD2,TRBV7-8,CASSLGGLAATYEQYF,TGTGCCAGCAGCTTAGGGGGACTAGCGGCAACCTACGAGCAGTACTTC
-,TRBJ1-5,TRBD1,TRBV28,CASRQGGRQPQHF,TGTGCCAGCAGGCAGGGGGGCCGTCAGCCCCAGCATTTT
-,TRBJ2-5,-,TRBV15,CATSRDVETQYF,TGTGCCACCAGCAGAGACGTGGAGACCCAGTACTTC
-,TRBJ1-6,TRBD1,TRBV11-2,CASSGRQGSDSPLHF,TGTGCCAGCAGCGGCCGACAGGGATCGGATTCACCCCTCCACTTT
-,TRBJ2-3,TRBD2,TRBV19,CASSIGLAGGGGTDTQYF,TGTGCCAGTAGTATAGGCCTAGCGGGAGGAGGTGGCACAGATACGCAGTATTTT
-,TRBJ1-2,-,TRBV6-1,CASSDTGDGYTF,TGTGCCAGCAGTGACACGGGGGATGGCTACACCTTC
-,TRBJ2-5,-,TRBV4-1,CASSQESQAVQETQYF,TGCGCCAGCAGCCAAGAATCTCAAGCTGTCCAAGAGACCCAGTACTTC
-,TRBJ2-7,TRBD2,TRBV28,CASAGTNTYEQYF,TGTGCCAGCGCCGGGACTAATACCTACGAGCAGTACTTC
-,TRBJ2-7,TRBD1,TRBV5-1,CASSLATGDEQYF,TGCGCCAGCAGCTTGGCGACAGGGGACGAGCAGTACTTC
-,TRBJ1-1,-,TRBV5-1,CASRSHYTRPTEAFF,TGCGCCAGCAGATCGCACTATACACGTCCCACTGAAGCTTTCTTT
few,TRBJ1-2,TRBD1,TRBV27,CASSLDRDRYTF,TGTGCCAGCAGTCTCGACAGGGACCGCTACACCTTC
-,TRBJ1-5,-,TRBV10-3,CAINSGNQPQHF,TGTGCCATCAATTCAGGCAATCAGCCCCAGCATTTT
-,TRBJ1-2,TRBD1,TRBV6-5,CASRSPDRANYGYTF,TGTGCCAGCAGAAGTCCGGACAGGGCGAACTATGGCTACACCTTC
-,TRBJ1-2,-,TRBV19,CASSAYRANYGYTF,TGTGCCAGTAGTGCCTACAGGGCCAACTATGGCTACACCTTC
-,TRBJ2-3,-,TRBV4-1,CASSQESAGGDTQYF,TGCGCCAGCAGCCAAGAGTCCGCCGGGGGAGATACGCAGTATTTT
-,TRBJ2-5,TRBD2,TRBV4-2,CASSQDRYYSSGPFRETQYF,TGTGCCAGCAGCCAAGACCGCTATTATTCTAGCGGGCCTTTTAGAGAGACCCAGTACTTC
-,TRBJ2-7,-,TRBV5-1,CASSRDGSLYEQYF,TGCGCCAGCAGCCGGGACGGGAGTTTGTACGAGCAGTACTTC
few,TRBJ2-7,TRBD2,TRBV6-1,CASSELAGAAHEQYF,TGTGCCAGCAGTGAACTAGCGGGAGCGGCCCACGAGCAGTACTTC
-,TRBJ2-7,TRBD1,TRBV5-1,CASSSLIRDRVLSMTYEQYF,TGCGCCAGCAGCTCCCTGATCCGGGACAGGGTTCTAAGTATGACCTACGAGCAGTATTTC
-,TRBJ2-7,-,TRBV7-9,CSSSNTLRYEQYF,TGTTCCAGCAGCAATACACTACGCTACGAGCAGTACTTC
-,TRBJ2-7,TRBD1,TRBV5-4,CASSPQGREQYF,TGTGCCAGCAGCCCACAGGGGCGGGAGCAGTACTTC
-,TRBJ1-6,-,TRBV6-5,CASSPTSGHSPLHF,TGTGCCAGCAGTCCCACGTCAGGGCACTCACCCCTCCACTTT
-,TRBJ2-7,TRBD2,TRBV2,CASSDLAGVLQMYEQYF,TGTGCCAGCAGTGATCTAGCGGGAGTACTCCAAATGTACGAGCAGTACTTC
once,TRBJ2-3,TRBD2,TRBV6-1,CASVSGPSTDTQYF,TGTGCCAGCGTTAGCGGGCCTAGCACAGATACGCAGTATTTT
-,TRBJ2-7,TRBD2,TRBV7-9,CASSLGDYASYEQYF,TGTGCCAGCAGCTTAGGGGACTATGCCTCCTACGAGCAGTACTTC
once,TRBJ2-7,-,TRBV6-1,CASSSLPYEQYF,TGTGCCAGCAGTTCCCTCCCTTACGAGCAGTACTTC
-,TRBJ1-1,-,TRBV27,CASSLSRNTEAFF,TGTGCCAGCAGTTTATCGCGGAACACTGAAGCTTTCTTT
once,TRBJ2-7,TRBD2,TRBV30,CACIISGSSYEQYF,TGTGCCTGTATTATTAGCGGGAGCTCCTACGAGCAGTACTTC
-,TRBJ2-3,-,TRBV11-3,CASSLDGGTDTQYF,TGTGCCAGCAGCTTAGACGGGGGAACAGATACGCAGTATTTT
-,TRBJ2-2,-,TRBV5-1,CASSLDSGNTGELFF,TGCGCCAGCAGCTTGGATTCGGGGAACACCGGGGAGCTGTTTTTT